This TCR beta chain derives from a study of metastatic and nonmetastatic thyroid tumors. For the study at large: Samples came from malignant and benign thyroid patients, and repertoires were compared across blood and tumor or nodule tissue. Regarding the study as a whole: Significantly greater TCR beta diversity was reportedly found in malignant thyroid tumors than in benign nodules (in blood and tumor).

Nobody among the patients had been given any treatment before thyroid surgery. At least ten counts were recorded for this clone. Antigen: not known. The V and J ends lost 4 bases and 4 bases, in that order; junction bases with no gene match: 10. CDR1 is GTSNPN and CDR2 is SVGIG in the germline V gene (reference sequence). This CDR3 comprises 15 residues. Authors' processing steps: Between-group CDR3 differences, defined by clinicopathological status, yielded a distant-metastasis classifier for papillary thyroid cancer. TCRdb reanalyzed the PCR reads with MiXCR. The V and J calls were determined by TCRdb, not by the authors. The sample has over 30,000 clones, around 32% seen once.

The receptor's source is a female donor with papillary thyroid cancer or a benign thyroid nodule (not recorded which). Some clones in this sample may be carry-over from other donors' samples. The specimen sequenced was blood. The chain combines TRBV30 with TRBJ2-5, with 9 bases that match TRBD1. CDR3 loop: CAWTPGQGDVETQYF. The CDR3 nucleotides are TGTGCCTGGACCCCGGGACAGGGCGATGTAGAGACCCAGTACTTC.